This T cell receptor beta chain was sequenced for a study of blood T cell repertoires in COVID-19. Study overall: Some COVID-19 samples were acute and others convalescent; all came from the United States, Italy and Spain. Sources were T cells, B-cell-depleted T cells, or PBMCs; the material itself was cDNA or gDNA.

Germline assignment: CDR1 SGHRS and CDR2 YFSETQ. V lost 4 bases, J lost 10 bases, and 18 bases lay in between. The CDR3 loop spans 14 amino acids. Study processing details: The assay estimated nucleated cells by amplifying reference gene primers. Profiled with immunoSEQ multiplex PCR; TCRdb holds only in-frame clones, not every one. The DNA gave D and trimming, while V, J and clone size come from that table. The data show roughly 60,000 clones, approximately 86% seen once. This TCR was sampled from a man aged 70-80 years with acute or convalescent COVID-19. The chain joins TRBV5-1 to TRBJ1-3; D unresolved. The sample consisted of peripheral blood. The CDR3 DNA is TGCGCCAGCAGCGGACCGGCTGAGGCGGGAACCATATATTTT. It specifies CASSGPAEAGTIYF.